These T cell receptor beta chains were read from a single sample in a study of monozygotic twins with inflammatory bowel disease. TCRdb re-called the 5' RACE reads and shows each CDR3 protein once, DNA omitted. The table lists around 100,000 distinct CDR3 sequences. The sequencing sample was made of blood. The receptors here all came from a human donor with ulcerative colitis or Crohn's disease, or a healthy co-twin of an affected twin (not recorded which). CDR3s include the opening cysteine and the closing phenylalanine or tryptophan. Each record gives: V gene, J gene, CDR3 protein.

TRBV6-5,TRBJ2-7,CASKASTYEQYF
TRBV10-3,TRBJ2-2,CAINPTPSPGELFF
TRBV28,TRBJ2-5,CASSQSWTGDLTQYF
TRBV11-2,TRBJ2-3,CASSLKVTDTQYF
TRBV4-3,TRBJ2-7,CASSQAYAGLSYEQYF
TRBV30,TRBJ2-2,CAWSVRVQGELFF
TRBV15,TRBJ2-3,CATSRGQGASDTQYF
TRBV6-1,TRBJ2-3,CASRLLTSGSADTQYF
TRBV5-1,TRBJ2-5,CASSSSSRQAQETQYF
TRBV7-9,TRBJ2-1,CASRVWALSSYNEQFF
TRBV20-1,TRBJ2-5,CSARDRAGFKTQYF
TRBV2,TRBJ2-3,CASQTDLGDTQYF
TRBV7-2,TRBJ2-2,CASSPDTRQGSTGELFF
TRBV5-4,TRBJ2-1,CASSSGQIDLRYYNEQFF
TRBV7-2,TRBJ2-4,CASSLGAPENIQYF
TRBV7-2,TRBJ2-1,CASSPPGDRKNEQFF
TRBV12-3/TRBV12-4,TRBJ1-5,CASSPGTNVPQHF
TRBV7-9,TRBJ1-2,CASSLVISDGTTF
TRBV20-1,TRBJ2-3,CSARTNTDTQYF
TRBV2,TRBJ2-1,CASSGRDPLADEQFF
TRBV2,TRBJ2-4,CASSDGQGADIQYF
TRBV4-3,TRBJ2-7,CASSQFAGDSYEQYF
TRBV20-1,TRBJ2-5,CSAQVPGGMETQYF
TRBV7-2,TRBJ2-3,CASSLRTGSTDTQYF
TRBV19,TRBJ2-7,CATSDRMKIPSYEQYF
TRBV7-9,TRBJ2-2,CASSTHRGRTGELFF
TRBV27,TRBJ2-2,CASSLSGNLNTGELFF
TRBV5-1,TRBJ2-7,CASSSGLAGVDEQYF
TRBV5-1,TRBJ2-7,CASSRLDSFPYEQYF